Presented here are 23 T cell receptor beta chains from one specimen sequenced in a study of CD8 T cells in ankylosing spondylitis. In TCRdb, the 5' RACE reads were re-called with MiXCR into one record per CDR3 protein. There are tens of thousands of distinct CDR3 sequences in the sample; approximately 15% occur only once, and roughly 45% lies in the top ten. Sequenced input: blood. All receptors derive from a male donor with ankylosing spondylitis or in good health (not recorded which).

This clonotype has just a few counts. The chain couples TRBV4-3 to TRBJ2-3; D call uncertain. V shed 0 bases and J shed 0 bases, with 7 bases lying between them. The germline CDR1 and CDR2 sequences are LGHNA and YSLEER. The length of the CDR3 is 15 residues. The CDR3 sequence is CASSQERVSTDTQYF. The DNA of the CDR3 is TGCGCCAGCAGCCAAGAACGGGTTAGCACAGATACGCAGTATTTT.

This chain connects TRBV27 to TRBJ2-2, with TRBD1 matching over 7 bases. Trimming took 6 bases from V and 4 from J; bases not matched to a gene: 5. Per the germline V gene, CDR1 is MNHEY and CDR2 is SMNVEV (reference sequence). The CDR3 is made up of 14 amino acids. The CDR3 sequence is CASSNRGGTGELFF. As DNA, the CDR3 is TGTGCCAGCAGCAACAGGGGTGGCACCGGGGAGCTGTTTTTT.

This clonotype came up a few times. V is TRBV29-1 and J is TRBJ2-3; tentatively, D is TRBD2 (6 bases). The CDR3 has 14 amino acids. V shed 4 bases and J shed 0 bases, with 11 bases lying between them. Germline CDR1 is SQVTM and CDR2 is ANQGSEA. CDR3 amino acids: CSVGGRGSTDTQYF. The CDR3 DNA follows: TGCAGCGTTGGGGGTCGGGGGAGCACAGATACGCAGTATTTT.

The genes are TRBV20-1 and TRBJ1-6; D is unclear. V was clipped by 3 bases and J by 7 bases, with 4 bases between them. Germline CDR1 and CDR2: DFQATT and SNEGSKA (reference sequence). CDR3 length: 11 amino acids. The CDR3 region has the DNA TGCAGTGCTAGGGAAAATTCACCCCTCCACTTT. Protein sequence: CSARENSPLHF.

This clonotype was picked up a small number of times. The chain employs TRBV5-1 and TRBJ1-1; D possibly corresponds to TRBD1 (5 bases). Trimming took 4 bases from V and 0 from J, leaving 7 bases between them. Per germline, CDR1 SGHRS and CDR2 YFSETQ. This CDR3 region has 13 residues. The CDR3 loop reads CASSKTVNTEAFF. In DNA form, the CDR3 reads TGCGCCAGCAGCAAGACAGTGAACACTGAAGCTTTCTTT.

This clonotype came up a few times. The chain uses TRBV6-5 and TRBJ1-5; D is undetermined. Germline assignment: CDR1 MNHEY and CDR2 SVGAGI. The ends were cut back, 0 bases at V and 6 bases at J, with 9 bases in the middle. This CDR3 comprises 14 residues. CDR3 loop: CASSYSINGQPQHF. The CDR3 coding sequence is TGTGCCAGCAGTTACTCGATTAATGGTCAGCCCCAGCATTTT.

This chain uses TRBV9 with TRBJ2-3; D remains unclear. Germline V gene lookup returns CDR1 SGDLS and CDR2 YYNGEE. V lost 3 bases and J lost 4, with 9 bases in between. The CDR3 is made up of 13 amino acids. CDR3 bases: TGTGCCAGCAGCGGCGCTAGGGCAGATACGCAGTATTTT. Its protein is CASSGARADTQYF.

This clonotype occurred a few times. This chain links TRBV5-1 with TRBJ2-1; a possible D gene is TRBD2 (5 bases). In germline, CDR1 is SGHRS, CDR2 YFSETQ. CDR3 size: 14 residues. The ends were cut back, 0 bases at V and 5 bases at J, with 9 bases in the middle. CDR3 loop: CASSLDSANNEQFF. CDR3 sequence (DNA): TGCGCCAGCAGCTTGGATAGCGCCAACAATGAGCAGTTCTTC.

The J gene is TRBJ2-3, the V gene TRBV7-6; D is possibly TRBD1 (5 bases). Trimming stripped 5 bases from V and 5 bases from J, with 17 bases between. Germline assignment: CDR1 SGHVS and CDR2 FNYEAQ. The CDR3 sequence is 15 residues long. As DNA, the CDR3 is TGTGCCAGCAGCCAAAACATCCAAGGGGTAGATACGCAGTATTTT. This translates into CASSQNIQGVDTQYF.

The V gene is TRBV29-1, the J gene TRBJ1-1, with D maybe TRBD1 (5 bases). Trimming pared 7 bases from V and 4 bases from J, leaving 19 bases between. The CDR3 consists of 14 residues. Germline CDR1 and CDR2: SQVTM and ANQGSEA. CDR3 sequence (DNA): TGCAGCGCTCACCGGACAAAGGGCTTCACTGAAGCTTTCTTT. Translated, it gives CSAHRTKGFTEAFF.

The chain joins TRBV6-6 to TRBJ2-2; D remains ambiguous. Trimming pared 3 bases from V and 1 base from J, leaving 9 bases between. The CDR3 is made up of 15 amino acids. Looked up from germline, CDR1 is MNHNY and CDR2 is SVGAGI (reference sequence). The CDR3 DNA reads as TGTGCCAGCAGTTATGGGGTCCAGAACACCGGGGAGCTGTTTTTT. It translates to CASSYGVQNTGELFF.

The rearrangement uses TRBV5-1 and TRBJ2-1; D perhaps matches TRBD1 (5 bases). The V gene lost 1 base and the J gene lost 6 bases, with 14 bases spanning the gap. Germline CDR1 reads SGHRS; CDR2 reads YFSETQ. CDR3 length: 15 residues. The chain's CDR3 is CASSLIQGNFNEQFF. The CDR3 coding sequence is TGCGCCAGCAGCTTGATCCAGGGAAACTTCAATGAGCAGTTCTTC.

The gene calls are TRBV28 and TRBJ2-3; 8 bases fit TRBD1. V was clipped by 2 bases and J by 3 bases; unmatched bases: 7. The CDR3 has 16 amino acids. Looked up from germline, CDR1 is MDHEN and CDR2 is SYDVKM. CDR3 sequence reads: CASSLPDRGRTDTQYF. CDR3 in DNA: TGTGCCAGCAGTTTACCCGACAGGGGAAGAACAGATACGCAGTATTTT.

The genes are TRBV10-3 and TRBJ2-1; 12 nucleotides line up with TRBD2. This CDR3 has 17 amino acids. V shed 4 bases and J 3 bases; nucleotides not matched to a gene: 7. CDR1 is ENHRY and CDR2 is SYGVKD in the germline V gene. CDR3 sequence (DNA): TGTGCCATCAGTGCGACTAGCGGGGGACCCGACTACAATGAGCAGTTCTTC. This codes for CAISATSGGPDYNEQFF.

This clonotype occurred a few times. The V and J genes are TRBV12-3 or TRBV12-4 and TRBJ2-1; the D gene is possibly TRBD2 (7 bases). V was shortened by 6 bases and J by 8 bases, with 20 bases between the two germline ends. CDR3 length equals 15 residues. The CDR3, as DNA: TGTGCCAGCAGGCCTAACAGTGGGGGGGGCGATGAGCAGTTCTTC. It yields the protein CASRPNSGGGDEQFF.

The table lists this clonotype with many counts. The genes are TRBV5-1 and TRBJ2-1; D is possibly TRBD1 (7 bases). This CDR3 region has 17 residues. Germline CDR1 reads SGHRS; CDR2 reads YFSETQ. The V end was cut by 5 bases, the J end by 4 bases, with 22 bases between. The CDR3 DNA reads TGCGCCAGCAGACCGGCTGCCAGGGGGGATAATTACAATGAGCAGTTCTTC. Amino acid sequence: CASRPAARGDNYNEQFF.

The V and J genes are TRBV10-3 and TRBJ2-7, with 10 nucleotides matching TRBD2. Germline V lookup: CDR1 ENHRY, CDR2 SYGVKD. The CDR3 length is 15 residues. V shed 6 bases, J shed 5 bases, and the junction held 10 bases outside the gene matches. CDR3 sequence reads: CAISPAGGTPDEQYF. CDR3 DNA sequence: TGTGCCATCAGCCCAGCGGGGGGGACCCCCGACGAGCAGTACTTC.

The J gene is TRBJ2-1, the V gene TRBV12-3 or TRBV12-4, with a tentative D call TRBD2 (7 bases). The CDR3 has 15 residues. Trimming pared 5 bases from V and 6 bases from J, leaving 17 bases between. The CDR3: CASSLQGGRANEQFF. DNA of the CDR3: TGTGCCAGCAGTCTGCAAGGGGGGAGGGCCAATGAGCAGTTCTTC.

A remark on this clonotype: Relative to the germline gene, one junction end is altered; a read error may explain this. CDR3 bases: TGTGCCAGCAATCCCCTCCTAGCGGGACTCACAAATACGCAGTATTTT. This sequence encodes CASNPLLAGLTNTQYF. The rearrangement joins TRBV6-4 to TRBJ2-3; 9 nucleotides line up with TRBD2. The CDR3 loop spans 16 amino acids. Germline-derived CDR1 and CDR2 are MRHNA and SNTAGT.

The sample holds a few counts of this clonotype. V is TRBV7-9 and J is TRBJ1-1; no reliable D call. CDR3 length: 15 amino acids. The germline gives CDR1 SEHNR, CDR2 FQNEAQ (reference sequence). V lost 1 base, J lost 0 bases, and 9 bases lay in between. DNA of the CDR3: TGTGCCAGCAGCTTAGGGGAAGGGATGAACACTGAAGCTTTCTTT. Amino acid sequence: CASSLGEGMNTEAFF.

This clonotype has just a few counts. The genes are TRBV28 and TRBJ2-1, with D possibly being TRBD2 (5 bases). CDR1 is MDHEN, CDR2 SYDVKM, per germline. This CDR3 comprises 14 residues. V lost 5 bases and J lost 4, with 12 bases in between. The CDR3 DNA follows: TGTGCCAGCAGTCCCCGGGGAGTTTACAATGAGCAGTTCTTC. This codes for CASSPRGVYNEQFF.

V usage is TRBV19 and J usage is TRBJ2-2; 7 nucleotides agree with TRBD1. The germline V gene has CDR1 LNHDA and CDR2 SQIVND (reference sequence). V was pared by 3 bases and J by 2 bases, with 3 bases of the junction left unmatched. The CDR3 totals 15 residues. CDR3 loop: CASSIGQVNTGELFF. The CDR3 nucleotides read TGTGCCAGTAGTATCGGACAGGTTAACACCGGGGAGCTGTTTTTT.

This clonotype has only a few counts. The chain couples TRBV6-5 to TRBJ1-6, with no clear D. From germline, CDR1 is MNHEY and CDR2 SVGAGI. V gave up 2 bases and J gave up 9 bases, with 11 bases separating them. This CDR3 is 14 amino acids long. The CDR3 is CASSYRRPGSPLHF. In DNA form, the CDR3 reads TGTGCCAGCAGTTACCGACGACCCGGTTCACCCCTCCACTTT.